The 17 T cell receptor beta chains in this list originate from one sample, sequenced in a study of beta chain features in type 1 diabetes (dated by TCRdb to 2017 to 2018). Library preparation employed the immunoSEQ multiplex PCR assay. The entire isolated RNA was reverse transcribed using the High Capacity cDNA Reverse Transcription Kit, and thus expressed TCRB transcripts were sequenced. As stored in TCRdb, this immuneACCESS dataset retains in-frame rearrangements with V and J assigned. A fraction of the clones does not appear; measured against another copy, unresolved V genes explain less than half of the discrepancy, and the remainder lacks a known reason. The sample has around 280,000 clones on record, 15% of them singletons. The leading ten clones occupy less than 0.02% of the sample. No antigen has been identified for these receptors. Points the paper makes about the study in general: Type 1 diabetes patients showed a moderate but significant shortening of TCRB CDR3 length in all four CD4+ subsets.

Sequencing was performed on naive CD4+ T cells from blood. The sample's cell subset or site label is to be understood as: true naive CD4+ T cells. All receptors derive from a man younger than 30 with type 1 diabetes.

Regarding this clone: Other DNA sequences in the same sample also yield this CDR3. For the CDR3, the DNA is TGTGCCAGCAGCCGAACCAGCGGGGGGAAAGAGACCCAGTACTTC. Amino acids: CASSRTSGGKETQYF. V gene TRBV6-6 combines with J gene TRBJ2-5, with TRBD2 matching over 9 bases. With V trimmed by 6 bases and J by 3 bases, 8 bases remained unmatched. From germline, CDR1 is MNHNY and CDR2 SVGAGI (reference sequence). This CDR3 is 15 amino acids long.

This clone was found a few times. V usage is TRBV18 and J usage is TRBJ2-7; possible D gene TRBD2, 5 bases. The CDR3 sequence is 12 residues long. Trimming left V 3 bases short and J 7 bases short, with 10 bases between. The germline CDR1 and CDR2 sequences are KGHSH and LQKENI. Written as DNA, the CDR3 is TGTGCCAGCTCACCGAGGGCCAAGGAGCAGTACTTC. This translates into CASSPRAKEQYF.

This chain joins TRBV18 and TRBJ1-5, with 8 bases identical to TRBD1. The CDR3 has 14 residues. J was trimmed by 7 bases and V by 4 bases; bases with no gene match: 6. The germline V gene encodes CDR1 KGHSH and CDR2 LQKENI. CDR3 nucleotide sequence: TGTGCCAGCTCACTGGACAGGGCTTACCAGCCCCAGCATTTT. Translation gives CASSLDRAYQPQHF.

The chain has TRBV5-1 and TRBJ2-7, with D possibly TRBD2 on 5 matching bases. The CDR3 runs 14 residues. The germline V gene encodes CDR1 SGHRS and CDR2 YFSETQ. The V end lost 0 bases, the J end lost 0 bases, and 7 bases lay between the germline ends. DNA of the CDR3: TGCGCCAGCAGCTTGGGGGAGATCTCCTACGAGCAGTACTTC. Translation: CASSLGEISYEQYF.

This clone was counted between two and nine times. V and J are TRBV2 and TRBJ2-1; 12 nucleotides match TRBD1. Germline trimming cut 10 bases from V and 8 bases from J; bases unmatched to any gene: 9. Germline V gene lookup returns CDR1 SNHLY and CDR2 FYNNEI. The CDR3 runs to 14 residues. The CDR3: CANTLGQGADEQFF. The DNA of the CDR3 is TGTGCCAACACTCTGGGACAGGGGGCTGATGAGCAGTTCTTC.

This clone has more than one count but fewer than ten. CDR3 residues: CASSAQLAGDEQYF. The CDR3 DNA reads as TGTGCCAGCAGCGCCCAACTAGCGGGAGACGAGCAGTACTTC. The chain couples TRBV7-6 to TRBJ2-7; TRBD2 matches 11 bases. The V gene's germline CDR1 is SGHVS and CDR2 FNYEAQ. J lost 5 bases, V lost 5 bases, and 5 bases had no gene match. There are 14 residues in the CDR3.

This clone has just a few counts. The chain carries TRBV7-2 and TRBJ2-2; 9 bases are a match to TRBD2. In germline, CDR1 is SGHTA, CDR2 FQGNSA. V was pared by 5 bases and J by 4 bases, with 11 bases of the junction left unmatched. The CDR3 totals 17 residues. For the CDR3, the DNA is TGTGCCAGCAGCCCACTCGGCACGCGGGGGGGCACCGGGGAGCTGTTTTTT. It yields the protein CASSPLGTRGGTGELFF.

The chain links TRBV11-2 to TRBJ2-1; D is undetermined. Germline V gives CDR1 SGHAT, CDR2 FQNNGV. This CDR3 has 14 amino acids. V gave up 0 bases and J gave up 7 bases, with 10 bases separating them. CDR3 sequence: CASSLESNSNEQFF. In DNA form, the CDR3 reads TGTGCCAGCAGCTTAGAGTCCAATTCAAATGAGCAGTTCTTC.

This chain connects TRBV30 to TRBJ1-4, with D tentatively TRBD1 (6 bases). V shed 2 bases and J shed 5 bases, with 12 bases lying between them. Per the germline V gene, CDR1 is GTSNPN and CDR2 is SVGIG (reference sequence). The CDR3 loop spans 14 amino acids. In DNA, the CDR3 is TGTGCCTGGAGTTCGTGGGGGGGCAATGAAAAACTGTTTTTT. Protein sequence: CAWSSWGGNEKLFF. The full variable domain, rest sourced from reference TRBV30 and TRBJ1-4, is SQTIHQWPATLVQPVGSPLSLECTVEGTSNPNLYWYRQAAGRGLQLLFYSVGIGQISSEVPQNLSASRPQDRQFILSSKKLLLSDSGFYLCAWSSWGGNEKLFFGSGTQLSVL.

The rearrangement links TRBV6-5 to TRBJ1-1, with 9 bases aligning to TRBD1. Germline CDR1 reads MNHEY; CDR2 reads SVGAGI. This CDR3 contains 14 residues. Trimming at V came to 6 bases and at J to 3 bases, leaving 5 bases not matched to a gene. CDR3 bases: TGTGCCAGCAGCGGGACAGGGCCGGACACTGAAGCTTTCTTT. Its translation is CASSGTGPDTEAFF.

V usage is TRBV7-8 and J usage is TRBJ1-3; a possible D gene is TRBD1 (5 bases). CDR1 and CDR2 from the germline V gene are SGHVS and FQNEAQ. The CDR3 has 13 amino acids. Trimming removed 4 bases from V and 9 bases from J, with 13 bases in between. The CDR3 DNA reads as TGTGCCAGCAGCTCACAGGAACGCGGCACCATATATTTT. Encoded protein: CASSSQERGTIYF.

The CDR3 region is CAWSPVPFETQYF. CDR3 DNA sequence: TGTGCCTGGAGCCCCGTTCCCTTCGAGACCCAGTACTTC. The V gene is TRBV30, the J gene TRBJ2-5; D gene unclear. V was shortened by 3 bases and J by 5 bases, with 13 bases between the two germline ends. The CDR3 is 13 amino acids. Germline CDR1 reads GTSNPN; CDR2 reads SVGIG (reference sequence).

There are a few counts of this clone. The J gene is TRBJ2-3, the V gene TRBV10-3; no clear D gene. The CDR3 consists of 12 residues. Germline V gene data show CDR1 as ENHRY and CDR2 as SYGVKD. The V end was cut by 2 bases, the J end by 4 bases, with 4 bases between. The CDR3 loop is CAISERSDTQYF. The CDR3 DNA reads as TGTGCCATCAGTGAGCGGTCAGATACGCAGTATTTT.

This clone turned up a few times. The chain uses TRBV18 and TRBJ2-1; perhaps TRBD2 as D (6 bases). This CDR3 has 14 amino acids. The V gene's germline CDR1 is KGHSH and CDR2 LQKENI. V lost 2 bases, J lost 10 bases, and 15 bases lay in between. The CDR3 here is CASSPTGTVVEQFF. CDR3 nucleotides: TGTGCCAGCTCACCAACCGGGACTGTAGTGGAGCAGTTCTTC.

This clone was seen only a few times. The chain links TRBV7-2 to TRBJ2-3, with D perhaps TRBD2 (5 bases). V gave up 8 bases and J gave up 3 bases, with 18 bases separating them. The length of the CDR3 is 15 residues. Germline V gene lookup returns CDR1 SGHTA and CDR2 FQGNSA. The CDR3 sequence: CASWPGLRVTDTQYF. CDR3 nucleotide sequence: TGTGCCAGCTGGCCGGGGTTGAGGGTTACAGATACGCAGTATTTT.

This clone turned up a few times. The chain is built from TRBV6-1 and TRBJ1-2; 7 positions match TRBD1. CDR3 length equals 15 residues. CDR1 MNHNS and CDR2 SASEGT come from the germline V gene. V gave up 2 bases and J gave up 8 bases; unmatched junction bases: 11. CDR3 DNA sequence: TGTGCCAGCAGTGAACGGAATCAGGGGGTCGGAGGCTACACCTTC. Its protein product is CASSERNQGVGGYTF.

A few counts support this clone. The chain recombines TRBV7-9 with TRBJ2-7; D possibly corresponds to TRBD2 (5 bases). The germline CDR1 and CDR2 sequences are SEHNR and FQNEAQ (reference sequence). This CDR3 is built from 12 residues. With 5 bases removed from V and 3 bases from J, the gap between germline ends came to 8 bases. The CDR3 DNA is TGTGCCAGCAGCCCGGACTTCTACGAGCAGTACTTC. It encodes CASSPDFYEQYF.